A single T cell receptor beta chain is shown here with its context. The data were obtained in a study of blood T cell repertoires in COVID-19. On the study more broadly: T cells, B-cell-depleted T cells, or PBMCs supplied cDNA or gDNA.

The germline V gene encodes CDR1 KGHSH and CDR2 LQKENI. The CDR3 extends over 15 amino acids. The V and J ends lost 3 bases and 5 bases, in that order; junction bases with no gene match: 6. In the authors' workflow: Researchers report that nucleated cell counts were estimated from reference gene primer amplification. This table comes from immunoSEQ multiplex PCR, and its TCRdb copy is limited to in-frame clones, with some not included. V and J calls and clone size come straight from that table; D and trimming were deduced from the DNA. In the table there are roughly 120,000 clones, over 80% of which are singletons.

The V call is TRBV18, the J call TRBJ1-4, with 7 nucleotides matching TRBD1. This receptor was obtained from a woman in her forties or fifties with acute or convalescent COVID-19. The sequencing sample was made of peripheral blood. The CDR3 loop is CASSPLGTANEKLFF. The CDR3 coding sequence is TGTGCCAGCTCACCCCTTGGGACAGCCAATGAAAAACTGTTTTTT. The full variable domain, completed using reference TRBV18 and TRBJ1-4, is NAGVMQNPRHLVRRRGQEARLRCSPMKGHSHVYWYRQLPEEGLKFMVYLQKENIIDESGMPKERFSAEFPKEGPSILRIQQVVRGDSAAYFCASSPLGTANEKLFFGSGTQLSVL.